The 26 T cell receptor beta chains below all came from one sample that was sequenced in a study of T-cell reconstitution after alpha-beta-depleted transplantation in children. Construction of the TCRbeta library involved unique molecular identifiers. TCRdb itself ran the PCR reads through MiXCR, one entry per CDR3 protein. The sample carries hundreds of thousands of distinct CDR3 sequences, about 25% recorded once. The source material was PBMCs, sampled before TCRalphabeta/CD19-depleted stem cell transplant. The receptors come from a girl aged 2 to 9 with Fanconi anemia, due to receive a stem cell transplant.

This clonotype came up a few times. The CDR3 here is CSARGIGGHNEQFF. The CDR3 DNA reads as TGCAGTGCTAGAGGGATTGGTGGTCACAATGAGCAGTTCTTC. This rearrangement joins TRBV20-1 to TRBJ2-1; D not resolved. This CDR3 has 14 residues. Germline V lookup: CDR1 DFQATT, CDR2 SNEGSKA (reference sequence). Between the trimmed V and J ends, which lost 1 base and 5 bases, there was a span of 12 bases.

The CDR3 loop reads CSALDWGSYNEQFF. Written as DNA, the CDR3 is TGCAGTGCTCTCGATTGGGGCTCCTACAATGAGCAGTTCTTC. The rearrangement uses TRBV20-1 and TRBJ2-1; D gene uncertain. The CDR3 is 14 residues long. The germline CDR1 and CDR2 sequences are DFQATT and SNEGSKA (reference sequence). V lost 5 bases, J lost 0 bases, and 11 bases lay in between.

The chain links TRBV7-6 to TRBJ2-7, with a possible D match to TRBD2 (7 bases). V was shortened by 5 bases and J by 3 bases, with 17 bases between the two germline ends. This CDR3 has 15 amino acids. CDR1 is SGHVS and CDR2 is FNYEAQ in the germline V gene. CDR3 nucleotide sequence: TGTGCCAGCAGCCTCCACGGGGGCGGGGGCTACGAGCAGTACTTC. As protein: CASSLHGGGGYEQYF.

At least ten counts were recorded for this clonotype. The chain couples TRBV29-1 to TRBJ2-3, with D possibly TRBD2 on 6 matching bases. Germline V CDR1 and CDR2: SQVTM, ANQGSEA. The CDR3 consists of 12 residues. Trimming removed 4 bases at V and 2 bases at J, with 7 bases between. CDR3 coding DNA: TGCAGCGTTGGCGGGATCACAGATACGCAGTATTTT. Protein product: CSVGGITDTQYF.

This clonotype has a count of ten or more. V is TRBV12-3 or TRBV12-4 and J is TRBJ2-7; the match to TRBD2 covers 10 bases. The V segment lost 6 bases and the J segment 7 bases; nucleotides outside the gene matches: 6. This CDR3 is built from 13 residues. Written as DNA, the CDR3 is TGTGCCAGCAGCCTTAGCGGGGGGAAAGAGCAGTACTTC. This encodes CASSLSGGKEQYF.

This clonotype occurred many times. The DNA of the CDR3 is TGCAGCGTCCTCGTACGGGGCCAACACTACGAGCAGTACTTC. Translated: CSVLVRGQHYEQYF. The chain links TRBV29-1 to TRBJ2-7, with D perhaps given as TRBD1 or TRBD2 (5 bases each). Trimming removed 6 bases at V and 3 bases at J, with 18 bases between. Germline CDR1 reads SQVTM; CDR2 reads ANQGSEA. The length of the CDR3 is 14 residues.

The chain combines TRBV20-1 with TRBJ2-7; TRBD2 matches 7 bases. The ends lost 6 bases at V and 9 bases at J; junction bases unmatched: 17. CDR3 length equals 14 residues. CDR1 DFQATT and CDR2 SNEGSKA come from the germline V gene (reference sequence). The CDR3, as DNA: TGCAGTGCAAGCAGCGGGGTACGACTCCGGGGGCAGTACTTC. It encodes CSASSGVRLRGQYF.

In its sample, this clonotype was seen many times. This chain links TRBV20-1 with TRBJ2-5; 8 bases are a match to TRBD2. This CDR3 is 12 amino acids long. The germline V gene encodes CDR1 DFQATT and CDR2 SNEGSKA (reference sequence). Trimming at V came to 6 bases and at J to 5 bases, leaving 5 bases not matched to a gene. Here the CDR3 DNA reads TGCAGTGCGGTGACTAGCGCTGAGACCCAGTACTTC. Protein sequence: CSAVTSAETQYF.

V usage is TRBV7-9 and J usage is TRBJ2-7; possible D gene TRBD1, 6 bases. Per the germline V gene, CDR1 is SEHNR and CDR2 is FQNEAQ (reference sequence). The CDR3 has 15 amino acids. The V gene lost 6 bases and the J gene lost 4 bases, with 19 bases spanning the gap. In nucleotides, the CDR3 is TGTGCCAGCAGGAGCCGGGACACAGTTCTTTACGAGCAGTACTTC. It yields the protein CASRSRDTVLYEQYF. Together with reference TRBV7-9 and TRBJ2-7, the CDR3 gives the full variable domain: DTGVSQNPRHKITKRGQNVTFRCDPISEHNRLYWYRQTLGQGPEFLTYFQNEAQLEKSRLLSDRFSAERPKGSFSTLEIQRTEQGDSAMYLCASRSRDTVLYEQYFGPGTRLTVT.

The table lists this clonotype with a few counts. The V and J genes are TRBV2 and TRBJ2-3, with 7 bases that match TRBD2. J gave up 2 bases and V 1 base, and 9 bases lay outside the gene matches. The V gene's germline CDR1 is SNHLY and CDR2 FYNNEI. The CDR3 loop spans 17 amino acids. The CDR3 DNA follows: TGTGCCAGCAGTGAAGGGACTAGTTTTAGTCTCACAGATACGCAGTATTTT. Amino acids: CASSEGTSFSLTDTQYF.

This clonotype was observed at least ten times. The CDR3 nucleotides read TGTGCCAGCAGCATAATAGCGGGGGGGCCAAGGAATGAGCAGTTCTTC. It yields the protein CASSIIAGGPRNEQFF. The V call is TRBV7-8, the J call TRBJ2-1; TRBD2 matches 11 bases. Per germline, CDR1 SGHVS and CDR2 FQNEAQ. The CDR3 is 16 amino acids. The junction had 10 bases not matched to a gene; V was cut back by 5 bases and J by 7 bases.

This clonotype was detected ten times or more. The chain joins TRBV29-1 to TRBJ2-1; weak D call: TRBD2 (7 bases). V lost 4 bases and J lost 0, with 13 bases in between. Germline CDR1 reads SQVTM; CDR2 reads ANQGSEA. The CDR3 consists of 15 residues. CDR3 sequence reads: CSVVGGLSSYNEQFF. The CDR3 DNA sequence: TGCAGCGTTGTGGGGGGGCTAAGCTCCTACAATGAGCAGTTCTTC.

This clonotype was seen ten or more times. The genes are TRBV12-3 or TRBV12-4 and TRBJ2-4; TRBD2 might be the D (5 bases). The length of the CDR3 is 12 residues. Trimming stripped 3 bases from V and 8 bases from J, with 8 bases between. The CDR3 protein is CASSFWGDIQYF. In nucleotides, the CDR3 is TGTGCCAGCAGTTTTTGGGGAGACATTCAGTACTTC.

J is TRBJ2-3 and V is TRBV4-2, with 11 positions matching TRBD1. CDR1 and CDR2 from the germline V gene are LGHNA and YNFKEQ. Trimming took 0 bases from V and 5 from J; bases not matched to a gene: 4. The CDR3 extends over 16 amino acids. As DNA, the CDR3 is TGTGCCAGCAGCCAAGATCGGGGACAGGGGGAAGATACGCAGTATTTT. This codes for CASSQDRGQGEDTQYF.

With respect to this clonotype: It may be a read error: a sequence one base away is much more abundant. The CDR3 does not end in the conserved phenylalanine or tryptophan, so this is likely a read error. The rearrangement joins TRBV4-2 to TRBJ2-7, with 11 bases fitting TRBD2. The CDR3 sequence is 15 residues long. Trimming at V came to 3 bases and at J to 5 bases, leaving 6 bases not matched to a gene. The germline V gene encodes CDR1 LGHNA and CDR2 YNFKEQ. The CDR3 loop is CASSHSSGRPNEQYL. CDR3 DNA: TGTGCCAGCAGCCACTCTAGCGGGAGGCCAAACGAGCAGTACCTC.

This clonotype was seen repeatedly, ten times or more. V and J are TRBV10-3 and TRBJ1-2; D unresolved. The CDR3 consists of 12 residues. Deletions cut 4 bases from V and 8 bases from J, with 11 bases between. In germline, CDR1 is ENHRY, CDR2 SYGVKD. CDR3 sequence (DNA): TGTGCCATCAGTGCGAAAAAAGTCGGCTACACCTTC. It yields the protein CAISAKKVGYTF.

This clonotype was recorded many times. The V call is TRBV20-1, the J call TRBJ2-7; tentatively, D is TRBD1 or TRBD2 (5 bases each). Germline V gene sequence: CDR1 DFQATT, CDR2 SNEGSKA (reference sequence). The CDR3 is 13 amino acids. V lost 5 bases and J 3 bases, leaving 14 bases between the germline ends. In nucleotides, the CDR3 is TGCAGTGCTCTGGGGGTTGGTAACTACGAGCAGTACTTC. Its protein product is CSALGVGNYEQYF.

This clonotype has just a few counts. The chain uses TRBV18 and TRBJ2-7; no definite D call. Trimming pared 2 bases from V and 2 bases from J, leaving 7 bases between. CDR3 length: 13 residues. Germline V lookup: CDR1 KGHSH, CDR2 LQKENI. The CDR3: CASSPDTPYEQYF. The CDR3 bases are TGTGCCAGCTCACCAGACACTCCCTACGAGCAGTACTTC.

This clonotype has ten or more counts. The V call is TRBV28, the J call TRBJ1-2, with a possible D match to TRBD1 (5 bases). This CDR3 contains 15 residues. Germline assignment: CDR1 MDHEN and CDR2 SYDVKM. The V and J ends lost 4 bases and 2 bases respectively, with 14 bases between them. CDR3 sequence: CASSSLGRTNYGYTF. In nucleotides, the CDR3 is TGTGCCAGCAGTTCCTTAGGAAGGACAAACTATGGCTACACCTTC.

This clonotype has just a few counts. V usage is TRBV6-5 and J usage is TRBJ2-1, with D perhaps matching TRBD1 (6 bases). The CDR3 loop spans 15 amino acids. Trimming stripped 4 bases from V and 5 bases from J, with 15 bases between. CDR1 MNHEY and CDR2 SVGAGI come from the germline V gene. CDR3 DNA sequence: TGTGCCAGCAGTTCACCGGGACAATCTAACAATGAGCAGTTCTTC. Its protein is CASSSPGQSNNEQFF.

The chain recombines TRBV25-1 with TRBJ2-7, with D possibly matching TRBD1 (6 bases). Germline V gene lookup returns CDR1 MGHDK and CDR2 SYGVNS. V lost 4 bases and J lost 0, with 10 bases in between. The CDR3 contains 14 residues. CDR3 protein: CASSGTALSYEQYF. The CDR3 DNA reads as TGTGCCAGCAGTGGGACAGCACTCTCCTACGAGCAGTACTTC.

The chain couples TRBV6-2 or TRBV6-3 to TRBJ2-2; 11 nucleotides line up with TRBD2. V shed 0 bases, J shed 5 bases, and the junction held 5 bases outside the gene matches. The CDR3 loop spans 17 amino acids. Germline lookup yields CDR1 MNHEY and CDR2 SVGEGT. The CDR3 loop is CASSYSTLAGETGELFF. CDR3 sequence (DNA): TGTGCCAGCAGTTACTCGACACTAGCGGGGGAGACCGGGGAGCTGTTTTTT.

The sample holds many counts of this clonotype. The J gene is TRBJ2-7, the V gene TRBV29-1; TRBD1 might be the D (6 bases). CDR1 is SQVTM and CDR2 is ANQGSEA in the germline V gene. Trimming stripped 4 bases from V and 4 bases from J, with 11 bases between. The CDR3 has 12 amino acids. CDR3 in DNA: TGCAGCGTTGTAACAGGGATGTACGAGCAGTACTTC. This gives the protein CSVVTGMYEQYF.

The genes are TRBV6-1 and TRBJ2-7; D might be TRBD2 (5 bases). Germline V gene lookup returns CDR1 MNHNS and CDR2 SASEGT. This CDR3 comprises 15 residues. V lost 1 base to trimming and J lost 2 bases, with 12 bases between them. The CDR3, as DNA: TGTGCCAGCAGTGAAGTTTTAGGGAGCCCCTACGAGCAGTACTTC. This codes for CASSEVLGSPYEQYF.

Many counts were recorded for this clonotype. CDR3 sequence: CSARRQGAVGAFF. The CDR3 DNA reads TGCAGTGCTAGAAGGCAGGGGGCGGTCGGGGCTTTCTTT. J is TRBJ1-1 and V is TRBV20-1; 8 bases fit TRBD1. The germline gives CDR1 DFQATT, CDR2 SNEGSKA (reference sequence). V was pared by 2 bases and J by 11 bases, with 10 bases of the junction left unmatched. CDR3 size: 13 residues.

This clonotype was counted ten times or more. The genes are TRBV20-1 and TRBJ2-3, with TRBD2 matching 8 bases. V dropped 0 bases and J dropped 4; count of bases not matched to a gene: 9. The CDR3 is 16 amino acids. Germline values: CDR1 DFQATT, CDR2 SNEGSKA (reference sequence). This CDR3 reads CSARDVQREYADTQYF. Here the CDR3 DNA reads TGCAGTGCTAGAGATGTCCAGCGGGAGTACGCAGATACGCAGTATTTT.